What follows are 7 T cell receptor beta chains derived from one specimen sequenced in a study of blood T cell repertoires in COVID-19. Profiling relied on immunoSEQ multiplex PCR, and the TCRdb table lists in-frame clones only, not all of them. The sample includes roughly 170,000 clones, 70% to 85% seen only once; the top ten take 12%. Sequencing was done on a sample of PBMCs or T cells enriched from blood (not recorded which). The receptors originated from a man aged 50 or older who had recovered from COVID-19.

J is TRBJ1-1 and V is TRBV4-1; D gene uncertain. Trimming shortened V by 4 bases and J by 1 base, and 10 bases separated the two germline ends. Germline CDR1 is MGHRA and CDR2 is YSYEKL. The length of the CDR3 is 14 residues. CDR3 sequence: CASSLLRGNTEAFF. The DNA of the CDR3 is TGCGCCAGCAGCCTCCTTCGGGGGAACACTGAAGCTTTCTTT.

The genes are TRBV9 and TRBJ2-1, with 7 bases identical to TRBD1. V was pared by 4 bases and J by 2 bases, with 3 bases of the junction left unmatched. This CDR3 region has 14 residues. Germline CDR1 and CDR2: SGDLS and YYNGEE. DNA for the CDR3: TGTGCCAGCAGCCATGGGACAGCCTACAATGAGCAGTTCTTC. Its translation: CASSHGTAYNEQFF.

The chain carries TRBV3-1 (or the pseudogene TRBV3-2) and TRBJ2-5; 7 nucleotides line up with TRBD2. CDR3 size: 13 residues. Trimming removed 4 bases from V and 3 bases from J; junction bases left unmatched: 2. Germline V lookup: CDR1 LGHDT, CDR2 YNNKEL (reference sequence). CDR3 residues: CASSLSGEETQYF. The CDR3 coding sequence is TGTGCCAGCAGCCTGAGCGGGGAAGAGACCCAGTACTTC.

This clone has just a few counts. This chain connects TRBV7-2 to TRBJ1-1; 8 positions match TRBD1. With 2 bases clipped from V and 1 base from J, the junction kept 6 bases outside the gene matches. Germline values: CDR1 SGHTA, CDR2 FQGNSA. The CDR3 totals 16 residues. For the CDR3, the DNA is TGTGCCAGCAGCTTACGCAGGGGGCGCCGGAACACTGAAGCTTTCTTT. Encoded protein: CASSLRRGRRNTEAFF. Drawing the rest from reference TRBV7-2 and TRBJ1-1, the complete variable domain is GAGVSQSPSNKVTEKGKDVELRCDPISGHTALYWYRQSLGQGLEFLIYFQGNSAPDKSGLPSDRFSAERTGGSVSTLTIQRTQQEDSAVYLCASSLRRGRRNTEAFFGQGTRLTVV.

This clone has only one observation. The chain joins TRBV2 to TRBJ2-7, with D possibly being TRBD1 (5 bases). There are 16 residues in the CDR3. Germline loops: CDR1 SNHLY, CDR2 FYNNEI. Trimming pared 4 bases from V and 2 bases from J, leaving 18 bases between. As DNA, the CDR3 is TGTGCCAGCAGTGCGCAGGGTCACTCCTCACCCTACGAGCAGTACTTC. It encodes CASSAQGHSSPYEQYF.

V and J are TRBV2 and TRBJ2-5; D is perhaps TRBD2 (7 bases). V was clipped by 2 bases and J by 4 bases, with 23 bases between them. Germline CDR1 reads SNHLY; CDR2 reads FYNNEI. The CDR3 is made up of 18 amino acids. CDR3 region: CASSEPSFWGGPGETQYF. In nucleotides, the CDR3 is TGTGCCAGCAGTGAACCCTCCTTTTGGGGGGGGCCGGGAGAGACCCAGTACTTC.

This clone appeared once. This chain joins TRBV7-9 and TRBJ2-7; 8 bases match TRBD1. CDR3 length: 14 residues. The V gene end was trimmed by 1 base and the J gene end by 4 bases; junction bases not matched to a gene: 3. CDR1 and CDR2 (germline): SEHNR, FQNEAQ (reference sequence). Written as DNA, the CDR3 is TGTGCCAGCAGCTTAGGACAGGGGTTTTACGAGCAGTACTTC. Translated: CASSLGQGFYEQYF. Looking up the rest from reference TRBV7-9 and TRBJ2-7 gives the full variable domain: DTGVSQNPRHKITKRGQNVTFRCDPISEHNRLYWYRQTLGQGPEFLTYFQNEAQLEKSRLLSDRFSAERPKGSFSTLEIQRTEQGDSAMYLCASSLGQGFYEQYFGPGTRLTVT.